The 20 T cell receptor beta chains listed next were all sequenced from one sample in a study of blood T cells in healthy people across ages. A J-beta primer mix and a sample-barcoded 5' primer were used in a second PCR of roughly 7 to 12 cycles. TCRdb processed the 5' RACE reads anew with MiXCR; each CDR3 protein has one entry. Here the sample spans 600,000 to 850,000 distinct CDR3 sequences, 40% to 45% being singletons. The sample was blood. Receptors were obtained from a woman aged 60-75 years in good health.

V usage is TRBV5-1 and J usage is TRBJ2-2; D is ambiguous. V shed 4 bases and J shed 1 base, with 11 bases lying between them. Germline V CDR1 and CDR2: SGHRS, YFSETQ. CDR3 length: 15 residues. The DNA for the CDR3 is TGCGCCAGCAGCCCCACTGACGGGAACACCGGGGAGCTGTTTTTT. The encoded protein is CASSPTDGNTGELFF.

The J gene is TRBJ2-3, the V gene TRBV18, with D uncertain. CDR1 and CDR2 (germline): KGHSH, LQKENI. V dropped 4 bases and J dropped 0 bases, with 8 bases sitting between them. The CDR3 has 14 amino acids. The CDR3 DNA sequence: TGTGCCAGCTCACTCATCGCTAGCACAGATACGCAGTATTTT. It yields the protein CASSLIASTDTQYF.

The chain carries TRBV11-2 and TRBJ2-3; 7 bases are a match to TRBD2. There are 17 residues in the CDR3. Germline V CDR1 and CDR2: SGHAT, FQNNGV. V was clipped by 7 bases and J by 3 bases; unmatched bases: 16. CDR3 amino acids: CASTKFSGGGRTDTQYF. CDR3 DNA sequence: TGTGCCAGCACAAAATTTTCGGGGGGAGGGCGGACAGATACGCAGTATTTT. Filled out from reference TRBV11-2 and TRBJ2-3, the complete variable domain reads EAGVAQSPRYKIIEKRQSVAFWCNPISGHATLYWYQQILGQGPKLLIQFQNNGVVDDSQLPKDRFSAERLKGVDSTLKIQPAKLEDSAVYLCASTKFSGGGRTDTQYFGPGTRLTVL.

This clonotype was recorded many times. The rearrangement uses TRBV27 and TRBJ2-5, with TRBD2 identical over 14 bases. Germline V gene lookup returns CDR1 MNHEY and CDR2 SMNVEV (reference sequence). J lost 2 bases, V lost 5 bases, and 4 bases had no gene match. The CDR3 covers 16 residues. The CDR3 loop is CASSRRTSGGQETQYF. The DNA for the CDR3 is TGTGCCAGCAGTCGCAGGACTAGCGGGGGGCAAGAGACCCAGTACTTC.

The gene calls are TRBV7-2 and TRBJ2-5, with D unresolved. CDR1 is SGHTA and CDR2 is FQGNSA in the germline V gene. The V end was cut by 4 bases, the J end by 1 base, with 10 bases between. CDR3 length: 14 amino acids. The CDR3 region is CASSSRAIQETQYF. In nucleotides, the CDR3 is TGTGCCAGCAGCTCTCGGGCCATCCAAGAGACCCAGTACTTC. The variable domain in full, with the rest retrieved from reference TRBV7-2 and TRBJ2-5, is GAGVSQSPSNKVTEKGKDVELRCDPISGHTALYWYRQSLGQGLEFLIYFQGNSAPDKSGLPSDRFSAERTGGSVSTLTIQRTQQEDSAVYLCASSSRAIQETQYFGPGTRLLVL.

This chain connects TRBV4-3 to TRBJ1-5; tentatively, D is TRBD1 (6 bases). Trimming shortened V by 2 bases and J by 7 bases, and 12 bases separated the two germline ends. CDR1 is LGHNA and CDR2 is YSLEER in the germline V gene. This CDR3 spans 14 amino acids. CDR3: CASSQNEGGQPQHF. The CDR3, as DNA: TGCGCCAGCAGCCAAAACGAGGGGGGCCAGCCCCAGCATTTT.

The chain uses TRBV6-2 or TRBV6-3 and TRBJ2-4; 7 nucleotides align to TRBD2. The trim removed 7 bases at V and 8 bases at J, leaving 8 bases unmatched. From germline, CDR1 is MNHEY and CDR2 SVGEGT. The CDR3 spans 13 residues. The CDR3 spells CASTRAGSDIQYF. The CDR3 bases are TGTGCCAGCACTCGAGCGGGGTCAGACATTCAGTACTTC.

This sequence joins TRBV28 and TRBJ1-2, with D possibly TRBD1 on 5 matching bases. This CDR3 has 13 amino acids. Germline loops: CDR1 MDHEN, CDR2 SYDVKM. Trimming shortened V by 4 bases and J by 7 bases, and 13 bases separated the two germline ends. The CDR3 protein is CASSSPPGGGYTF. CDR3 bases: TGTGCCAGCAGTTCCCCACCCGGGGGTGGCTACACCTTC.

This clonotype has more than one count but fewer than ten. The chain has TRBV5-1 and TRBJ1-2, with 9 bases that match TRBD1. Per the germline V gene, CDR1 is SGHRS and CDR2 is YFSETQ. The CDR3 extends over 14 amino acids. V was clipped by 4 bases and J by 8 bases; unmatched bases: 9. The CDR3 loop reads CASSTGGQGTGYTF. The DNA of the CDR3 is TGCGCCAGCAGCACCGGCGGACAGGGGACCGGCTACACCTTC.

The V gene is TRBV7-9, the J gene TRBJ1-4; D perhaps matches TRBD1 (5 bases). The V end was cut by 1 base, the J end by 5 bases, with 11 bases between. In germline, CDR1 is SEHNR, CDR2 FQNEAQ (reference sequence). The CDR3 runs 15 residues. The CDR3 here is CASSLGSRGNEKLFF. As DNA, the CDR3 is TGTGCCAGCAGCTTAGGGAGTAGGGGAAATGAAAAACTGTTTTTT.

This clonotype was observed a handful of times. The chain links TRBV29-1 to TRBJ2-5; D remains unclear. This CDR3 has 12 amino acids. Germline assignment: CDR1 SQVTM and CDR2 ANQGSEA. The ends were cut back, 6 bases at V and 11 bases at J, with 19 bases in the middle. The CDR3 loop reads CSVGSAHNEQYF. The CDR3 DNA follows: TGCAGCGTGGGCTCTGCCCACAATGAGCAGTACTTC.

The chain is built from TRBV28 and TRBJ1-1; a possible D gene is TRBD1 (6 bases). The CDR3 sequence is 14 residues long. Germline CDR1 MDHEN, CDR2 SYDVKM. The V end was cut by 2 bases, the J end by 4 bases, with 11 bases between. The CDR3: CASSLAGEGTEAFF. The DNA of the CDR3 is TGTGCCAGCAGTTTAGCAGGGGAGGGCACTGAAGCTTTCTTT.

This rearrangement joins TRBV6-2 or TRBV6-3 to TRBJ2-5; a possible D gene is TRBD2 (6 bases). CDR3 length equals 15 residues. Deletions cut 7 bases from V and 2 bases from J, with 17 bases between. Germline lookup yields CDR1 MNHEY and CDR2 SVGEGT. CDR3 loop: CASTLWGAGQETQYF. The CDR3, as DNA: TGTGCCAGCACCCTATGGGGAGCGGGTCAAGAGACCCAGTACTTC.

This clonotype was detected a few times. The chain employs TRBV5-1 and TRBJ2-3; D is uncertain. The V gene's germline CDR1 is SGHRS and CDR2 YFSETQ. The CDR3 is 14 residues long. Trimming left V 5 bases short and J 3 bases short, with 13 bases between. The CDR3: CASSSPDPTDTQYF. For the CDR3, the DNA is TGCGCCAGCAGTTCTCCCGATCCAACAGATACGCAGTATTTT.

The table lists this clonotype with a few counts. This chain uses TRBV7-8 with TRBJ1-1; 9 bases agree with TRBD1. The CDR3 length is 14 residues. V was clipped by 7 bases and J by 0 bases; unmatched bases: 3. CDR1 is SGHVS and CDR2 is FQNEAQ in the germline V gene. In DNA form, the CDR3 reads TGTGCCAGCACCGGACAGGGGATGAACACTGAAGCTTTCTTT. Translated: CASTGQGMNTEAFF.

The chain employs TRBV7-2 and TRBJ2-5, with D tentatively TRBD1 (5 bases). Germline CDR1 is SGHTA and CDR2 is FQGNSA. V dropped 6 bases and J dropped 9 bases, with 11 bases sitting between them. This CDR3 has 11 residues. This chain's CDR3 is CASSPEGAQYF. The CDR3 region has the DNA TGTGCCAGCAGTCCCGAAGGGGCCCAGTACTTC.

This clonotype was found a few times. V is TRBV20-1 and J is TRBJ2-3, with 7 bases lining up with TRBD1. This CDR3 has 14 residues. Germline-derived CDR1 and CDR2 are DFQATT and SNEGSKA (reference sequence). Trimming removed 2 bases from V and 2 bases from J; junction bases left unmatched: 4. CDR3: CSARYRGYTDTQYF. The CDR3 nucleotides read TGCAGTGCTAGATACAGGGGTTACACAGATACGCAGTATTTT.

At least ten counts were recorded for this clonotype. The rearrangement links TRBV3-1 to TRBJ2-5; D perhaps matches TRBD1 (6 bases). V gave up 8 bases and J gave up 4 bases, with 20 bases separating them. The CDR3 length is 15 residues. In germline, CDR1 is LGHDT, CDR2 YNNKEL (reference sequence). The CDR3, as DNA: TGTGCCAGCGCCACAACCGGGACACAGGGAGAGACCCAGTACTTC. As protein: CASATTGTQGETQYF.

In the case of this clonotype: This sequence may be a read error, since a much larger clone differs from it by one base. The CDR3 DNA sequence: TGCAGCGTTGGGGGGGACTCCTACGAGCAGTACTTC. It codes for CSVGGDSYEQYF. The rearrangement links TRBV29-1 to TRBJ2-7; a weak D match, TRBD2 (6 bases). Germline V CDR1 and CDR2: SQVTM, ANQGSEA. Trimming left V 4 bases short and J 0 bases short, with 7 bases between. This CDR3 is 12 amino acids long.

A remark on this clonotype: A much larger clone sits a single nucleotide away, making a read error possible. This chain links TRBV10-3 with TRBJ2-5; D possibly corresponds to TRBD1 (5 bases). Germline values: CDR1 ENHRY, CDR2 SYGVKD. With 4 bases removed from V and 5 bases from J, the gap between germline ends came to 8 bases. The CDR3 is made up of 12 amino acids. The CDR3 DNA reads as TGTGCCATCAGTGTGCCAGGGGAGACCCAGTACTTC. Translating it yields CAISVPGETQYF.